Below are 3 T cell receptor beta chains sequenced from a single sample in a study of cytomegalovirus exposure and HLA in healthy donors. This PCR relied on a set of 60 Vbeta primers and 13 Jbeta primers. This table comes from immunoSEQ multiplex PCR, and its TCRdb copy is limited to in-frame clones, with some not included. The table has more than 95,000 clones, 76% seen once; the top ten hold 9% to 12%. The sample was PBMCs. The source is a woman under 30 in good health and CMV-seropositive.

This clone was picked up a small number of times. The junction and the germline gene differ at one end; a read error may be behind it. The chain recombines TRBV7-7 with TRBJ2-3; tentatively, D is TRBD1 (6 bases). Germline V lookup: CDR1 SSHAT, CDR2 FNYEAQ (reference sequence). This CDR3 comprises 15 residues. CDR3 DNA: TGTGCTAGCAGCTTAGAGGACAGACCCACAGATACGCAGTATTTT. Translated: CASSLEDRPTDTQYF.

V usage is TRBV2 and J usage is TRBJ1-4, with D possibly matching TRBD1 (6 bases). Germline V CDR1 and CDR2: SNHLY, FYNNEI. The CDR3 has 15 residues. Deletions cut 7 bases from V and 8 bases from J, with 20 bases between. CDR3 nucleotide sequence: TGTGCCAGCAAATATACGGGACACAGGCAGGAAAAACTGTTTTTT. The encoded protein is CASKYTGHRQEKLFF.

The V call is TRBV4-1, the J call TRBJ1-2, with TRBD1 matching over 10 bases. Trimming removed 2 bases from V and 4 bases from J; junction bases left unmatched: 7. The CDR3 is made up of 16 amino acids. The germline V gene has CDR1 MGHRA and CDR2 YSYEKL. The CDR3 nucleotides read TGCGCCAGCAGCCAATCCCCGGGACAGGGGACCTATGGCTACACCTTC. Protein: CASSQSPGQGTYGYTF.